The 15 T cell receptor beta chains in this list originate from one sample, sequenced in a study of blood T cell repertoires in COVID-19. TCRdb keeps only in-frame clones here, not all; method: immunoSEQ multiplex PCR. Among 160,000 or so clones listed, around 84% were seen once. Sequencing was carried out using PBMCs or T cells enriched from blood (not recorded which). These receptors all stem from a man aged 40-50 years who had recovered from COVID-19.

The chain joins TRBV6-5 to TRBJ1-5, with D possibly TRBD1 on 6 matching bases. The V end lost 6 bases, the J end lost 6 bases, and 15 bases lay between the germline ends. This CDR3 is 14 amino acids long. CDR1 is MNHEY, CDR2 SVGAGI, per germline. In nucleotides, the CDR3 is TGTGCCAGCAGCCTCACAGGGAACGGTCAGCCCCAGCATTTT. This gives the protein CASSLTGNGQPQHF.

The rearrangement links TRBV29-1 to TRBJ2-5; 9 nucleotides align to TRBD2. The V gene's germline CDR1 is SQVTM and CDR2 ANQGSEA. V trimming: 8 bases; J trimming: 5 bases; junction bases outside the gene matches: 9. CDR3 length: 13 residues. In nucleotides, the CDR3 is TGCAGCTCCCCTGGGGCGGGGGGGGAGACCCAGTACTTC. As protein: CSSPGAGGETQYF.

The chain uses TRBV5-4 and TRBJ2-3, with 10 bases fitting TRBD2. CDR3 length equals 15 residues. Trimming took 3 bases from V and 4 from J; bases not matched to a gene: 5. Germline values: CDR1 SGHNT, CDR2 YYREEE (reference sequence). The CDR3 nucleotides read TGTGCCAGCAGCTGGACTAGCGGTAGCGCAGATACGCAGTATTTT. Translating gives CASSWTSGSADTQYF.

This clone was detected only once. The rearrangement uses TRBV7-8 and TRBJ1-5; 7 nucleotides match TRBD1. The ends lost 4 bases at V and 6 bases at J; junction bases unmatched: 6. Germline V CDR1 and CDR2: SGHVS, FQNEAQ. The CDR3 is 14 amino acids. The DNA for the CDR3 is TGTGCCAGCAGCTCTTTCAGGGGGTCTCAGCCCCAGCATTTT. This gives the protein CASSSFRGSQPQHF.

The rearrangement uses TRBV6-5 and TRBJ1-1; D unclear. Trimming pared 8 bases from V and 0 bases from J, leaving 13 bases between. The CDR3 sequence is 14 residues long. Germline lookup yields CDR1 MNHEY and CDR2 SVGAGI. CDR3 nucleotides: TGTGCCAGCTCCCCTGATCGGGTGAACACTGAAGCTTTCTTT. This codes for CASSPDRVNTEAFF.

This clone was detected a few times. CDR3 protein: CASSSRTSLQETQYF. As DNA, the CDR3 is TGTGCCAGCAGCTCCAGGACTAGCCTTCAAGAGACCCAGTACTTC. The V and J genes are TRBV5-4 and TRBJ2-5, with 8 bases fitting TRBD2. The CDR3 totals 15 residues. The V segment lost 3 bases and the J segment 2 bases; nucleotides outside the gene matches: 6. The germline CDR1 and CDR2 sequences are SGHNT and YYREEE (reference sequence).

The chain recombines TRBV24-1 with TRBJ2-3; 8 nucleotides align to TRBD1. CDR3 length: 14 residues. CDR1 and CDR2 from the germline V gene are KGHDR and SFDVKD. Germline trimming cut 7 bases from V and 1 base from J; bases unmatched to any gene: 3. This CDR3 reads CATSLQGGTDTQYF. The CDR3 DNA is TGTGCCACCAGCCTACAGGGGGGCACAGATACGCAGTATTTT.

The chain couples TRBV2 to TRBJ1-5, with 8 bases identical to TRBD1. CDR1 and CDR2 from the germline V gene are SNHLY and FYNNEI. The V gene end was trimmed by 4 bases and the J gene end by 5 bases; junction bases not matched to a gene: 7. The CDR3 covers 15 residues. The CDR3 sequence is CASSASHRGYQPQHF. CDR3 bases: TGTGCCAGCAGTGCCTCCCACAGGGGGTATCAGCCCCAGCATTTT.

This rearrangement joins TRBV3-1 (or the pseudogene TRBV3-2) to TRBJ1-2, with no clear D. This CDR3 has 14 amino acids. CDR1 and CDR2 from the germline V gene are LGHDT and YNNKEL (reference sequence). Trimming stripped 5 bases from V and 0 bases from J, with 10 bases between. The CDR3 spells CASSSPGANYGYTF. CDR3 in DNA: TGTGCCAGCAGCTCGCCGGGAGCTAACTATGGCTACACCTTC.

The chain joins TRBV7-9 to TRBJ2-5; possible D gene TRBD1, 6 bases. Germline V lookup: CDR1 SEHNR, CDR2 FQNEAQ (reference sequence). The CDR3 sequence is 12 residues long. V was pared by 5 bases and J by 7 bases, with 11 bases between. CDR3: CASSMGALTQYF. In DNA form, the CDR3 reads TGTGCCAGCAGCATGGGGGCCCTGACCCAGTACTTC.

The genes are TRBV9 and TRBJ1-2; D is possibly TRBD1 (6 bases). Trimming removed 2 bases from V and 9 bases from J, with 11 bases in between. Per germline, CDR1 SGDLS and CDR2 YYNGEE. This CDR3 has 12 residues. CDR3 sequence (DNA): TGTGCCAGCAGCGTGTACAGGGATAGCTACACCTTC. Translated, it gives CASSVYRDSYTF.

The V call is TRBV19, the J call TRBJ1-5; no clear D. Germline V CDR1 and CDR2: LNHDA, SQIVND (reference sequence). The CDR3 loop spans 13 amino acids. Trimming pared 3 bases from V and 7 bases from J, leaving 10 bases between. CDR3 loop: CASSIARGQPQHF. The CDR3 bases are TGTGCCAGTAGTATCGCCCGGGGACAGCCCCAGCATTTT.

The chain combines TRBV5-4 with TRBJ2-5; D is undetermined. Deletions cut 2 bases from V and 3 bases from J, with 8 bases between. Per the germline V gene, CDR1 is SGHNT and CDR2 is YYREEE (reference sequence). This CDR3 is 13 amino acids long. CDR3 in amino acids: CASSFLDEETQYF. DNA for the CDR3: TGTGCCAGCAGCTTTCTAGATGAAGAGACCCAGTACTTC.

This rearrangement joins TRBV7-7 to TRBJ2-7, with D perhaps matching TRBD1 (6 bases). Deletions cut 5 bases from V and 0 bases from J, with 26 bases between. The CDR3 is 19 amino acids. Germline V gene sequence: CDR1 SSHAT, CDR2 FNYEAQ (reference sequence). The CDR3 loop reads CASSPTYLVWTAASYEQYV. CDR3 sequence (DNA): TGTGCCAGCAGCCCTACATACCTCGTTTGGACAGCCGCCTCCTACGAGCAGTACGTC.

CDR3 nucleotide sequence: TGTGCCAGCAGTTTAGCCTCCGGGACAGGGTTTGAGACCCAGTACTTC. This codes for CASSLASGTGFETQYF. The chain uses TRBV6-5 and TRBJ2-5; 9 bases align to TRBD1. V lost 4 bases and J lost 5; bases outside the gene matches: 11. This CDR3 contains 16 residues. Looked up from germline, CDR1 is MNHEY and CDR2 is SVGAGI.